This T cell receptor (beta chain) comes out of a study of OX40 agonist ivuxolimab in advanced cancers. Broader study findings: Clonal expansion was among the lowest in partial responders at 0.1-3.0 mg/kg, especially CD8+.

Germline V gene lookup returns CDR1 LNHNV and CDR2 YYDKDF (reference sequence). This CDR3 has 15 amino acids. J lost 7 bases, V lost 0 bases, and 4 bases had no gene match. Repertoires were generated with immunoSEQ multiplex PCR, while TCRdb's copy carries only in-frame clones and drops some. The sample lists some 52,000 clones, 70% to 90% seen once, with approximately 7% in the top ten. A note on this clone: Its antigen is unidentified.

The origin of this receptor is an adult with an advanced solid tumor such as melanoma, head and neck, liver or kidney cancer. The chain recombines TRBV15 with TRBJ2-1, with 9 bases that match TRBD1. The material was CD4+ or CD8+ T cells sorted from blood, obtained in a trial of the OX40 agonist ivuxolimab. The CDR3 reads CATSRERGTGNEQFF. DNA of the CDR3: TGTGCCACCAGCAGAGAACGAGGGACAGGGAATGAGCAGTTCTTC.